This paragraph reports one T cell receptor beta chain. Antigen: not known. The source of the sample is a study of CD8+ T cells in alopecia areata. Study-wide context: Treated patients swallowed 5 to 10 mg of oral tofacitinib twice daily. Study-wide results and limits: Across lesional scalp, and particularly alopecia totalis/universalis, clonality surpassed that of normal scalp. During tofacitinib treatment, many expanded lesional clones remained in scalp and blood.

Treatment indicated: oral pan-JAK inhibitor, 5-10 mg twice daily. The study team obtained lesional scalp punch biopsies and peripheral blood from alopecia areata patients. V dropped 4 bases and J dropped 7 bases, with 17 bases sitting between them. Germline V gene sequence: CDR1 LGHNA, CDR2 YSLEER. This CDR3 contains 15 residues. In each case, RNA was isolated and then reverse transcribed into cDNA as the sequencing template. Sequenced by immunoSEQ multiplex PCR; TCRdb stores in-frame clones only, minus some. The sample lists 110,000 to 150,000 clones, roughly 80% occurring once. This rearrangement joins TRBV4-3 to TRBJ2-1; D is possibly TRBD2 (7 bases). The input for sequencing was CD8+ T cells sorted from blood, taken at week 4, from a patient treated with tofacitinib. The clonotype comes from a human donor with alopecia areata. This CDR3 is CASSPEGRGRNEQFF. The CDR3, as DNA: TGCGCCAGCAGCCCAGAAGGGAGGGGGAGAAATGAGCAGTTCTTC.